The text below deals with one TCR beta chain. The antigen remains unidentified. Primed by a sample-barcoded 5' primer and a J-beta primer mix, a second PCR proceeded for 7 to 11 cycles. TCRdb re-derived calls from the 5' RACE reads in MiXCR, one entry per CDR3 protein. The sample shows 550,000 to 700,000 distinct CDR3 sequences, roughly 29% of them seen only once. This record belongs to a study of blood T cells in healthy people across ages. Study outcomes and limitations: Nothing was known about donor CMV status, and this possibly confounded expanded clonotype changes.

This CDR3 is 14 amino acids long. The V end lost 2 bases, the J end lost 2 bases, and 9 bases lay between the germline ends. Germline values: CDR1 SGHAT, CDR2 FQDESV (reference sequence). This TCR was recovered from a woman in her seventies in good health. Specimen: blood. The chain has TRBV11-1 and TRBJ1-2, with D possibly matching TRBD1 (5 bases). The DNA of the CDR3 is TGTGCCAGCAGCTTAACAGGAGCCAACTATGGCTACACCTTC. This encodes CASSLTGANYGYTF.